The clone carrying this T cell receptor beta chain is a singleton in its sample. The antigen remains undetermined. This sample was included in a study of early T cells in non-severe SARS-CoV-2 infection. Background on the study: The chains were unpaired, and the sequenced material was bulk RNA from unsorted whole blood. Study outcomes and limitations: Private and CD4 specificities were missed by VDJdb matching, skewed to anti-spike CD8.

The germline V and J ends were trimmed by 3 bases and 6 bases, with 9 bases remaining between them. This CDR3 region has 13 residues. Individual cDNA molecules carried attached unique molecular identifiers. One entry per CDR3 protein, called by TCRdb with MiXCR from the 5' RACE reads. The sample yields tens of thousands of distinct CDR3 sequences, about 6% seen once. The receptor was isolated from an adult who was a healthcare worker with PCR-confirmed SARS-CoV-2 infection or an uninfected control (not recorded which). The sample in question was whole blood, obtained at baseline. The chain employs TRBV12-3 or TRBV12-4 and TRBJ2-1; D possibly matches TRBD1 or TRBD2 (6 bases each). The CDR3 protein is CASSFGGINEQFF. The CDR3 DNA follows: TGTGCCAGCAGTTTCGGGGGCATCAATGAGCAGTTCTTC.